The 19 T cell receptor beta chains below were found in one sample sequenced in a study of blood T cell repertoires in COVID-19. Generated by immunoSEQ multiplex PCR, the TCRdb table keeps only in-frame clones and is missing some. The sample contains 85,000 to 90,000 clones, roughly 86% of which appear only once. Sequenced input: peripheral blood. The origin of the receptors is a human donor in a cohort sampled during active COVID-19.

The V and J genes are TRBV27 and TRBJ1-2; TRBD1 is a possible D gene (5 bases). Germline assignment: CDR1 MNHEY and CDR2 SMNVEV (reference sequence). V lost 6 bases, J lost 3 bases, and 11 bases lay in between. The CDR3 is 13 residues long. DNA for the CDR3: TGTGCCAGCAGACGACAGAATCACTATGGCTACACCTTC. This gives the protein CASRRQNHYGYTF.

CDR3 nucleotide sequence: TGTGCCAGCAGCTTTCTTAGCGGGAGTCCCACAGATACGCAGTATTTT. Protein sequence: CASSFLSGSPTDTQYF. J is TRBJ2-3 and V is TRBV7-9; 9 bases agree with TRBD2. Germline V CDR1 and CDR2: SEHNR, FQNEAQ (reference sequence). CDR3 length equals 16 residues. V gave up 3 bases and J gave up 2 bases; unmatched junction bases: 6.

The rearrangement joins TRBV29-1 to TRBJ2-3; 7 bases are a match to TRBD2. Trimming cost V 4 bases and J 0 bases; bases outside gene matches: 1. The length of the CDR3 is 13 residues. Germline CDR1 SQVTM, CDR2 ANQGSEA. CDR3 coding DNA: TGCAGCGTTGCTAGCGGCAGCACAGATACGCAGTATTTT. This sequence encodes CSVASGSTDTQYF.

DNA for the CDR3: TGTGCCAGCAGTCAACAGGGGGCCTACGAGCAGTACTTC. This translates into CASSQQGAYEQYF. The chain links TRBV27 to TRBJ2-7, with 8 bases fitting TRBD1. With 5 bases clipped from V and 2 bases from J, the junction kept 2 bases outside the gene matches. Germline V gene lookup returns CDR1 MNHEY and CDR2 SMNVEV (reference sequence). This CDR3 contains 13 residues.

The V gene is TRBV9, the J gene TRBJ2-5; D is perhaps TRBD2 (5 bases). CDR1 SGDLS and CDR2 YYNGEE come from the germline V gene. V lost 1 base, J lost 5 bases, and 9 bases lay in between. The CDR3 length is 13 residues. The CDR3 nucleotides read TGTGCCAGCAGCGTAAATTGGGAGGAGACCCAGTACTTC. It is translated as CASSVNWEETQYF.

This clone appeared once. The chain has TRBV27 and TRBJ2-3; no reliable D call. Germline CDR1 is MNHEY and CDR2 is SMNVEV (reference sequence). V gave up 4 bases and J gave up 2 bases, with 13 bases separating them. CDR3 length: 15 amino acids. The CDR3 protein is CASSSSGLPTDTQYF. The CDR3 DNA sequence: TGTGCCAGCAGTTCGTCAGGCCTGCCCACAGATACGCAGTATTTT.

This sequence joins TRBV12-3 or TRBV12-4 and TRBJ1-5; a weak D match, TRBD1 (5 bases). V dropped 8 bases and J dropped 2 bases, with 10 bases sitting between them. This CDR3 region has 13 residues. The CDR3 region is CASGGGGNQPQHF. In nucleotides, the CDR3 is TGTGCCAGCGGAGGAGGGGGCAATCAGCCCCAGCATTTT.

The chain uses TRBV7-3 and TRBJ2-1; 10 bases match TRBD2. From germline, CDR1 is SGHTA and CDR2 FQGTGA. J was trimmed by 9 bases and V by 5 bases; bases with no gene match: 10. The CDR3 covers 15 residues. As DNA, the CDR3 is TGTGCCAGCAGCCCCGGCCCTAGCGGGAGAATTGAGCAGTTCTTC. Encoded protein: CASSPGPSGRIEQFF.

This chain links TRBV6-5 with TRBJ2-1, with D tentatively TRBD1 (6 bases). Trimming removed 7 bases from V and 7 bases from J, with 14 bases in between. The CDR3 runs to 13 residues. CDR1 MNHEY and CDR2 SVGAGI come from the germline V gene. The CDR3 protein is CASTIQGLNEQFF. CDR3 sequence (DNA): TGTGCCAGCACTATTCAGGGGTTGAATGAGCAGTTCTTC.

The rearrangement uses TRBV19 and TRBJ2-5, with 7 bases aligning to TRBD1. The CDR3 covers 13 residues. Germline assignment: CDR1 LNHDA and CDR2 SQIVND (reference sequence). Losses at the gene ends were 6 bases for V and 5 bases for J; bases not matched to a gene: 6. In DNA, the CDR3 is TGTGCCAGTAGGGGGGACAGTTCCGAGACCCAGTACTTC. Translating gives CASRGDSSETQYF.

The chain couples TRBV28 to TRBJ1-5; D gene uncertain. The CDR3 runs to 15 residues. Germline V gene lookup returns CDR1 MDHEN and CDR2 SYDVKM. V lost 2 bases and J lost 0, with 8 bases in between. CDR3 DNA sequence: TGTGCCAGCAGTTTAGAGGTCTATAGCAATCAGCCCCAGCATTTT. It specifies CASSLEVYSNQPQHF.

The DNA for the CDR3 is TGTGCCAGCAGCCCGGGACTAGCCTCCTACAATGAGCAGTTCTTC. This gives the protein CASSPGLASYNEQFF. This chain connects TRBV5-6 to TRBJ2-1, with 9 bases fitting TRBD2. The CDR3 has 15 residues. Germline V CDR1 and CDR2: SGHDT, YYEEEE. Trimming took 4 bases from V and 0 from J; bases not matched to a gene: 2.

The DNA for the CDR3 is TGTGCCAGCAGCTGGGGACAGCGCGCCTACGAGCAGTACTTC. Its protein product is CASSWGQRAYEQYF. This chain connects TRBV7-2 to TRBJ2-7; TRBD1 matches at 7 bases. The CDR3 extends over 14 amino acids. CDR1 and CDR2 from the germline V gene are SGHTA and FQGNSA. With V trimmed by 4 bases and J by 2 bases, 5 bases remained unmatched.

The J gene is TRBJ2-2, the V gene TRBV7-2; 7 bases align to TRBD2. V shed 5 bases and J 6 bases; nucleotides not matched to a gene: 9. CDR1 and CDR2 (germline): SGHTA, FQGNSA. This CDR3 is built from 15 residues. Written as DNA, the CDR3 is TGTGCCAGCAGCCGCCTAATCGGGGGGTCCGGGGAGCTGTTTTTT. Its protein product is CASSRLIGGSGELFF.

The chain joins TRBV6-5 to TRBJ1-6; perhaps TRBD1 as D (5 bases). The CDR3 runs to 13 residues. Trimming stripped 3 bases from V and 10 bases from J, with 10 bases between. The germline V gene encodes CDR1 MNHEY and CDR2 SVGAGI. The CDR3 DNA is TGTGCCAGCAGTTATCAGGGTCGATCACCCCTCCACTTT. This translates into CASSYQGRSPLHF.

The chain employs TRBV12-2 and TRBJ2-5; the table's TRBD2 call for D was not verified on the DNA. TRBV12-2 is described as a pseudogene. This CDR3 region has 15 residues. The CDR3 DNA reads as TGTGCAAGTCGCTTGGTACTAGGCCTTGGAGAGACCCAGTACTTC. Residues: CASRLVLGLGETQYF.

The V and J genes are TRBV7-2 and TRBJ1-2; D remains unclear. There are 11 residues in the CDR3. Germline loops: CDR1 SGHTA, CDR2 FQGNSA. V was trimmed by 6 bases and J by 6 bases, leaving 8 bases between them. CDR3: CASSNSDGYTF. The CDR3 coding sequence is TGTGCCAGCAGTAACAGTGATGGCTACACCTTC.

This clone was seen a single time. The J gene is TRBJ2-3, the V gene TRBV18; D perhaps matches TRBD1 (6 bases). The CDR3 is 16 residues long. Deletions cut 5 bases from V and 2 bases from J, with 17 bases between. Germline CDR1 KGHSH, CDR2 LQKENI. DNA for the CDR3: TGTGCCAGCTCATTCATCCGGGACACTCCCACAGATACGCAGTATTTT. Its translation is CASSFIRDTPTDTQYF. The full variable domain, completed using reference TRBV18 and TRBJ2-3, is NAGVMQNPRHLVRRRGQEARLRCSPMKGHSHVYWYRQLPEEGLKFMVYLQKENIIDESGMPKERFSAEFPKEGPSILRIQQVVRGDSAAYFCASSFIRDTPTDTQYFGPGTRLTVL.

V gene TRBV2 combines with J gene TRBJ2-3, with TRBD2 identical over 7 bases. Germline assignment: CDR1 SNHLY and CDR2 FYNNEI. After removal of 1 base from V and 0 bases from J, the junction contained 4 bases not matched to a gene. This CDR3 comprises 16 residues. CDR3: CASSEGAAGSTDTQYF. DNA of the CDR3: TGTGCCAGCAGTGAAGGGGCAGCGGGGAGCACAGATACGCAGTATTTT.